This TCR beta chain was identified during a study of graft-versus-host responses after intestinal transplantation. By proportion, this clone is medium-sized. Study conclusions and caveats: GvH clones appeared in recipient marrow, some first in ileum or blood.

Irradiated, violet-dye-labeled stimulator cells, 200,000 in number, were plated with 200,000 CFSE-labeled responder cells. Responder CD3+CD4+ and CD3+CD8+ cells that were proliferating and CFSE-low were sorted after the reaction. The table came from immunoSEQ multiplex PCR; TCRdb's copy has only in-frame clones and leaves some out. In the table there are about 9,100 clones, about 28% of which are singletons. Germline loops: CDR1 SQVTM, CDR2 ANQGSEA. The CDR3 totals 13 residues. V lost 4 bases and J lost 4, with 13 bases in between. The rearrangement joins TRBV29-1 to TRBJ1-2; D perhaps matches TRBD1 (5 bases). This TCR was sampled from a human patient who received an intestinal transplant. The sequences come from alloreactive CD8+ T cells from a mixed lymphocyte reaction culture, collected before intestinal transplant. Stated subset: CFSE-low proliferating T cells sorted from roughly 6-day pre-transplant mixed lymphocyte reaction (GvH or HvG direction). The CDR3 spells CSVGRGDGYGYTF. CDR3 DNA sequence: TGCAGCGTTGGAAGGGGTGACGGCTATGGCTACACCTTC.